Listed below are T cell receptor beta chains from one sample, sequenced in a study of blood T cell repertoires in COVID-19. TCRdb's copy holds only in-frame clones and misses some; the assay was immunoSEQ multiplex PCR. The sample has about 140,000 clones; 80% to 85% are singletons. The sequenced material came from peripheral blood. These receptors originate from a human donor in a cohort sampled during active COVID-19. The CDR3 runs from the conserved cysteine through the conserved F or W. Fields, in order: D gene, clone size, V gene, J gene, CDR3 DNA, CDR3 protein. A D gene is named only where the DNA matches it firmly. Only some rows state a clone size, as once, few, many or a class for expanded clones.

>TRBD1|.|TRBV7-9|TRBJ1-1
TGTGCCAGCACCAAAGGGACAGGGAGGACTGAAGCTTTCTTT
CASTKGTGRTEAFF
>TRBD2|.|TRBV19|TRBJ2-7
TGTGCCAGTAGTCCTCGGGGTAGCGGGAGCCTTAAGGCCTACGAGCAGTACTTC
CASSPRGSGSLKAYEQYF
>.|.|TRBV7-9|TRBJ2-1
TGTGCCAGCAGCATCGCACAGGTGTACAATGAGCAGTTCTTC
CASSIAQVYNEQFF
>.|.|TRBV29-1|TRBJ2-1
TGCAGCGTTGGCAGAACGGGGAATGAGCAGTTCTTC
CSVGRTGNEQFF
>TRBD1|.|TRBV7-2|TRBJ1-2
TGTGCCAGCAGCTTGGACAGGGGGCAAGGCTACACCTTC
CASSLDRGQGYTF
>TRBD1|.|TRBV7-2|TRBJ1-1
TGTGCCAGCAGCTTCCGGACAGGGGATGAAGCTTTCTTT
CASSFRTGDEAFF
>.|.|TRBV28|TRBJ1-1
TGTGCCAGCACCCTTGGGAGGGGATTTCGAGCTTTCTTT
CASTLGRGFRAFF
>.|.|TRBV29-1|TRBJ2-4
TGCAGCGTGAAGGACAGAGCCAAAAACATTCAGTACTTC
CSVKDRAKNIQYF
>TRBD2|.|TRBV28|TRBJ2-2
TGTGCCAGCAGTTCCAATTTAGGGCGGGAGGGCACCGGGGAGCTGTTTTTT
CASSSNLGREGTGELFF
>TRBD2|.|TRBV6-4|TRBJ2-7
TGTGCCGTAATCTCTTTTACTAGCGGGAGTTTGGAGCCATCATCCTACGAGCAGTACTTC
CAVISFTSGSLEPSSYEQYF
>.|.|TRBV4-2|TRBJ2-2
TGTGCCAGCAGCCTTCCCTTAGCTGGAGTCAACACCGGGGAGCTGTTTTTT
CASSLPLAGVNTGELFF
>TRBD2|.|TRBV2|TRBJ2-5
TGTGCCAGCACCCCACTAGCGGACAGCCAAGAGACCCAGTACTTC
CASTPLADSQETQYF
>.|.|TRBV1|TRBJ1-5
TGCACCAGCAGCCGGGCAGGGGGATCGGATCAGCCCCAGCATTTT
CTSSRAGGSDQPQHF
>.|.|TRBV12-3/TRBV12-4|TRBJ1-2
TGTGCCAGCAGTTTAGGAGGGAACTATGGCTACACCTTC
CASSLGGNYGYTF
>TRBD1|.|TRBV6-5|TRBJ2-1
TGTGCCAGCAGTCCTCCGGGACAGGGAGTGGATGAGCAGTTCTTC
CASSPPGQGVDEQFF
>.|.|TRBV9|TRBJ2-7
TGTGCCAGCAGCGTAGGCAATCTAGCTTCGGGGGAGCAGTACTTC
CASSVGNLASGEQYF
>TRBD1|.|TRBV7-2|TRBJ1-5
TGTGCCAGCAGCCCCACCCCAGGACAGGGGATCAAGCCCCAGCATTTT
CASSPTPGQGIKPQHF
>TRBD1|.|TRBV7-7|TRBJ2-7
TGTGCCAGCAGCGTGTCCGGGACAGGCCCGTCCGAGCAGTACTTC
CASSVSGTGPSEQYF
>.|once|TRBV18|TRBJ2-7
TGTGCCAGCTCACCACTAGGGGACGAGCAGTACTTC
CASSPLGDEQYF
>.|once|TRBV28|TRBJ1-5
TGTGCCAGCAGCCAACTTTCGAGGACCCAGCATTTT
CASSQLSRTQHF
>.|.|TRBV7-7|TRBJ2-1
TGTGCCAGCAGCTTTGGAGAGTACAATGAGCAGTTCTTC
CASSFGEYNEQFF
>.|few|TRBV7-9|TRBJ2-7
TGTGCCAGCAGCAGACCGGGGGTCGGTGAGCAGTACTTC
CASSRPGVGEQYF